The clone carrying this T cell receptor (beta chain) occurred a few times. This sample stems from a study of blood T cell repertoires in COVID-19. Study as a whole: Specimens from acute and convalescent COVID-19 originated in the United States, Italy and Spain. In each case, the material was cDNA or gDNA derived from T cells, B-cell-depleted T cells, or PBMCs.

The V gene's germline CDR1 is SGHAT and CDR2 FQNNGV. V lost 5 bases, J lost 3 bases, and 10 bases lay in between. The CDR3 sequence is 13 residues long. Authors' methods: Cell counts per sample came from amplifying reference gene primers. Using immunoSEQ multiplex PCR, the repertoire was profiled, and TCRdb retains in-frame clones only, with some absent. V and J calls plus clone size are reproduced from that table; the DNA served to infer D and trimming. Altogether 70,000 or so clones are present, roughly 79% being singletons, with the ten largest covering around 47%. Sequenced: peripheral blood. This sequence originates from a human donor in a cohort sampled during active COVID-19. The gene calls are TRBV11-2 and TRBJ1-1; D not certain. The CDR3 reads CASSVQRDTEAFF. The CDR3 nucleotides are TGTGCCAGCAGCGTCCAGAGGGACACTGAAGCTTTCTTT.